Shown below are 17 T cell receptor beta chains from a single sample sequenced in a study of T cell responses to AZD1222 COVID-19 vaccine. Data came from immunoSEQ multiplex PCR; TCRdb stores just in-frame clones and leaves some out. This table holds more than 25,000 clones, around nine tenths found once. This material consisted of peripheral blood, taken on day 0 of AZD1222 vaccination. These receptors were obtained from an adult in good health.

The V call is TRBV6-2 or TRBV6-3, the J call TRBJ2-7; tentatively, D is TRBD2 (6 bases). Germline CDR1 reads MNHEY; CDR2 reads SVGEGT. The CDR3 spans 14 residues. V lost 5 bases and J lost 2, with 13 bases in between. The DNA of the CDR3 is TGTGCCAGCAGTCCCGCGGGATATACCTACGAGCAGTACTTC. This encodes CASSPAGYTYEQYF.

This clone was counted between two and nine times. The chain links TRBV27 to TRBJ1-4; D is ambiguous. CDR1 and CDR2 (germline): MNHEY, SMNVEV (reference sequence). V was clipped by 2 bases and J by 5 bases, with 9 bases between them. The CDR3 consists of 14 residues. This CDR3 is CASSLPRRNEKLFF. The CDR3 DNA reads TGTGCCAGCAGTTTACCACGACGGAATGAAAAACTGTTTTTT.

The CDR3 loop is CASSLVGGQNTEAFF. CDR3 nucleotides: TGCGCCAGCAGCTTGGTAGGGGGACAGAACACTGAAGCTTTCTTT. This chain joins TRBV5-1 and TRBJ1-1, with D maybe TRBD1 (6 bases). Trimming stripped 0 bases from V and 1 base from J, with 10 bases between. CDR3 length equals 15 residues. CDR1 is SGHRS, CDR2 YFSETQ, per germline.

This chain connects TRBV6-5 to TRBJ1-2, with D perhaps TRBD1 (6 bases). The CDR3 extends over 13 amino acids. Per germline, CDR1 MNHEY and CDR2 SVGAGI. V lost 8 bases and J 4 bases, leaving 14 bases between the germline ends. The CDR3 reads CASQGNYGYGYTF. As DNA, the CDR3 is TGTGCCAGCCAGGGGAATTACGGCTATGGCTACACCTTC.

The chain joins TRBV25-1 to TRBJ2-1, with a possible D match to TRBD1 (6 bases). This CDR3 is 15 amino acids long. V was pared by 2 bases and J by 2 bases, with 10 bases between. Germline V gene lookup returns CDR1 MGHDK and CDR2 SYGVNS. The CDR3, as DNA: TGTGCCAGCAGTGAACCCGGGACACCCTACAATGAGCAGTTCTTC. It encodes CASSEPGTPYNEQFF. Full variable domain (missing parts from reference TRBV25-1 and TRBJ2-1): EADIYQTPRYLVIGTGKKITLECSQTMGHDKMYWYQQDPGMELHLIHYSYGVNSTEKGDLSSESTVSRIRTEHFPLTLESARPSHTSQYLCASSEPGTPYNEQFFGPGTRLTVL.

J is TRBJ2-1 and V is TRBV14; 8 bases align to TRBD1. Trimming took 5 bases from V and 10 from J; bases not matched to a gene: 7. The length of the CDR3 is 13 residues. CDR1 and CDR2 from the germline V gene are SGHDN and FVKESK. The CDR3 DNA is TGTGCCAGCAGCGGGACAGGTAGGCACGAGCAGTTCTTC. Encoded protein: CASSGTGRHEQFF.

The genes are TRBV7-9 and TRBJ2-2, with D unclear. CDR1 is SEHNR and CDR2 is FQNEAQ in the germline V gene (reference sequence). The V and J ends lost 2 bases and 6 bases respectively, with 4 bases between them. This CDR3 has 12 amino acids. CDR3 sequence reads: CASSLFSGELFF. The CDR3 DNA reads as TGTGCCAGCAGCTTATTTTCCGGGGAGCTGTTTTTT.

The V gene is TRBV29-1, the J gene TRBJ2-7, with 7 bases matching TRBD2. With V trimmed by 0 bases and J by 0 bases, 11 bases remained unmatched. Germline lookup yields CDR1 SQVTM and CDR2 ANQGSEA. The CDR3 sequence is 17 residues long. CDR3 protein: CSVEEASGETISYEQYF. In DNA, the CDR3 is TGCAGCGTTGAAGAGGCCAGCGGGGAAACCATCTCCTACGAGCAGTACTTC.

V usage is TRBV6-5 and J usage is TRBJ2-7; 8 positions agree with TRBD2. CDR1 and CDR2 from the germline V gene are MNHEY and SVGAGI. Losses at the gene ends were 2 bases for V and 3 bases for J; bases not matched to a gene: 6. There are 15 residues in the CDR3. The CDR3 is CASSYLSGIRYEQYF. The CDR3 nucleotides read TGTGCCAGCAGTTACCTTAGCGGGATCCGCTACGAGCAGTACTTC.

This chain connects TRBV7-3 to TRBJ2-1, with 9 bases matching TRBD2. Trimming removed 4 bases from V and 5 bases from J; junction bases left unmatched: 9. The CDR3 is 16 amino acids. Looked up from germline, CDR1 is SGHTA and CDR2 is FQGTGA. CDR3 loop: CASSSPGLADHNEQFF. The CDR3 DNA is TGTGCCAGCAGCTCCCCGGGACTAGCTGATCACAATGAGCAGTTCTTC.

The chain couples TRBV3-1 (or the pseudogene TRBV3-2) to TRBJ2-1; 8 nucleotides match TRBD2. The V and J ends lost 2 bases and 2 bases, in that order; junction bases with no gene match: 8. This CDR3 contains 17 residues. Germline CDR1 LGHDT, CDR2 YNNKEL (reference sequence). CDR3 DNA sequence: TGTGCCAGCAGCCAACCTCCGGGACTAGGGGCCTACAATGAGCAGTTCTTC. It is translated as CASSQPPGLGAYNEQFF.

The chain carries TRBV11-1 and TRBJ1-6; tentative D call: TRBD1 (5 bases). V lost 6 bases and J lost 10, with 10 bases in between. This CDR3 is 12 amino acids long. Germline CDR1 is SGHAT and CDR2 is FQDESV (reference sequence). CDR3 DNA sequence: TGTGCCAGCAGTCGGGGGAGGTCACCCCTCCACTTT. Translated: CASSRGRSPLHF. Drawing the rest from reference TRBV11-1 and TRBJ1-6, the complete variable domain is EAEVAQSPRYKITEKSQAVAFWCDPISGHATLYWYRQILGQGPELLVQFQDESVVDDSQLPKDRFSAERLKGVDSTLKIQPAELGDSAMYLCASSRGRSPLHFGNGTRLTVT.

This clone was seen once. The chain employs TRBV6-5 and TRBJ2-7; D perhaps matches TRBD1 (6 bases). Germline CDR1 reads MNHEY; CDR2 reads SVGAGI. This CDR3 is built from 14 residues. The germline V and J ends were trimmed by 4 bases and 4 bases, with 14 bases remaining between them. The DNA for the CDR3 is TGTGCCAGCAGTTCCCCGGACAGAGCTTACGAGCAGTACTTC. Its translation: CASSSPDRAYEQYF.

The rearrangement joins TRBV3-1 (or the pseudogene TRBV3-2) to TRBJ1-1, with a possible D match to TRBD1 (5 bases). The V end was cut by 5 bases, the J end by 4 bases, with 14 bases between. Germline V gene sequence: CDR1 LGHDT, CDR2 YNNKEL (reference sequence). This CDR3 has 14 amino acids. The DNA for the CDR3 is TGTGCCAGCAGCTTGGGGAGGGGCGGCACTGAAGCTTTCTTT. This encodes CASSLGRGGTEAFF.

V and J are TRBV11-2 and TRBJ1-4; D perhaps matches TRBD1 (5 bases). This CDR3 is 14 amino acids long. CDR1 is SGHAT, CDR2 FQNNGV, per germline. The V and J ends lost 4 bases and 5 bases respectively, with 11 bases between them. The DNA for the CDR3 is TGTGCCAGCAGCTCCTCTCGACAGAATGAAAAACTGTTTTTT. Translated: CASSSSRQNEKLFF.

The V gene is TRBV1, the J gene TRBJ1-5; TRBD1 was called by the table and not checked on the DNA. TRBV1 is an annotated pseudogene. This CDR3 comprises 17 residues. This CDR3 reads CTSSHRHRGTSNQPQHF. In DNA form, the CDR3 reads TGCACCAGCAGTCACCGTCACAGGGGAACTAGCAATCAGCCCCAGCATTTT.

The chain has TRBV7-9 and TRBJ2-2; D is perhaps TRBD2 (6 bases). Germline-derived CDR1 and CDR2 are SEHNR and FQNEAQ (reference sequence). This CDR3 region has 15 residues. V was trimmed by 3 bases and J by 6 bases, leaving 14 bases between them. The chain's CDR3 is CASSFRRDPSGELFF. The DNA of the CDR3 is TGTGCCAGCAGCTTCAGGCGGGATCCGTCCGGGGAGCTGTTTTTT. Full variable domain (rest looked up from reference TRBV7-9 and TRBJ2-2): DTGVSQNPRHKITKRGQNVTFRCDPISEHNRLYWYRQTLGQGPEFLTYFQNEAQLEKSRLLSDRFSAERPKGSFSTLEIQRTEQGDSAMYLCASSFRRDPSGELFFGEGSRLTVL.